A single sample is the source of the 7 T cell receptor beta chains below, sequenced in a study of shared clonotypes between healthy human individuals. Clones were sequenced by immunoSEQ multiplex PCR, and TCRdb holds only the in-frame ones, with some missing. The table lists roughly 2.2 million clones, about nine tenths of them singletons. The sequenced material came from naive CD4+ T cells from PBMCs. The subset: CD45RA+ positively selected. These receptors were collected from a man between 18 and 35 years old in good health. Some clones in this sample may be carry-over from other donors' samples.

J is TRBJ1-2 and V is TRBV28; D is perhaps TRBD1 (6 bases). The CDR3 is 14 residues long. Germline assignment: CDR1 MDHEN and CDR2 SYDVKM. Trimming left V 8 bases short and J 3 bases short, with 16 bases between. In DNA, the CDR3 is TGTGCCAGCCGACTGCCGGGACACTACTATGGCTACACCTTC. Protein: CASRLPGHYYGYTF.

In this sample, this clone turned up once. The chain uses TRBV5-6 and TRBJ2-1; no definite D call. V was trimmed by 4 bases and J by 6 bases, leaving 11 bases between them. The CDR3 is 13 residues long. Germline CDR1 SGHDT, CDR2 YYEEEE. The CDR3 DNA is TGTGCCAGCAGCCCCGGACGGAGCAATGAGCAGTTCTTC. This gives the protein CASSPGRSNEQFF.

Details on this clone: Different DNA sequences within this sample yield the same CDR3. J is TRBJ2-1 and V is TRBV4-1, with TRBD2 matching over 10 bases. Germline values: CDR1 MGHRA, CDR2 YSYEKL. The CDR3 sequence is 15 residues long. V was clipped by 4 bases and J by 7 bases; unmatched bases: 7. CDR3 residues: CASSLLAGVGNEQFF. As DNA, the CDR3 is TGCGCCAGCAGCCTCCTAGCGGGAGTAGGTAATGAGCAGTTCTTC.

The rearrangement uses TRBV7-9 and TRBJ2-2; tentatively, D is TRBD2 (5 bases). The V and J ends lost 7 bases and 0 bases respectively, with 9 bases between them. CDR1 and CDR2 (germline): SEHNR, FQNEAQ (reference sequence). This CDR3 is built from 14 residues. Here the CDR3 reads CASTPGSNTGELFF. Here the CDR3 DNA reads TGTGCCAGCACTCCGGGATCGAACACCGGGGAGCTGTTTTTT.

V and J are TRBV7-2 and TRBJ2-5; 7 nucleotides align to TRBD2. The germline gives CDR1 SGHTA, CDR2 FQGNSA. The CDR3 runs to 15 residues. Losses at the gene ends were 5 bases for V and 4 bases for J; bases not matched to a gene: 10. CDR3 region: CASSPQRAGAETQYF. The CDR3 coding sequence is TGTGCCAGCAGCCCCCAGCGGGCGGGAGCAGAGACCCAGTACTTC.

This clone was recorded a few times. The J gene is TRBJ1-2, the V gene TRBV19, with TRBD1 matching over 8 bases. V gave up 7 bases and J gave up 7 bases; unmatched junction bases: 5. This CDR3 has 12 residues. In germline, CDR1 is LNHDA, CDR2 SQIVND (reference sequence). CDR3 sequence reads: CASTQDRAGYTF. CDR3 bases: TGTGCCAGTACCCAGGACAGGGCTGGCTACACCTTC.

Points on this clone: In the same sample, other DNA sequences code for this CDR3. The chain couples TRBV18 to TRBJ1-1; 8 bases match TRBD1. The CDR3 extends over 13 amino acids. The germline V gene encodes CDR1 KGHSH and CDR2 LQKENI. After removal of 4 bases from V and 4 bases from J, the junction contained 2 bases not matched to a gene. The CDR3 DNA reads TGTGCCAGCTCACTTACAGGGGGCACTGAAGCTTTCTTT. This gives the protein CASSLTGGTEAFF.